These 16 T cell receptor beta chains originate from one sample sequenced in a study of beta chain features in type 1 diabetes. All of the isolated RNA was reverse transcribed, so expressed TCRB transcripts were sequenced. Profiling relied on immunoSEQ multiplex PCR, and the TCRdb table lists in-frame clones only, not all of them. The sample contains 200,000 to 250,000 clones, around a quarter of which appear only once. What was sequenced was central memory CD4+ T cells from blood. The receptors derive from a man in his thirties or forties in good health.

This clone appeared a single time. This CDR3 is also generated by other DNA sequences in the sample. This chain joins TRBV15 and TRBJ2-3; unclear D gene. With 5 bases removed from V and 2 bases from J, the gap between germline ends came to 11 bases. This CDR3 comprises 14 residues. Germline CDR1 is LNHNV and CDR2 is YYDKDF (reference sequence). CDR3 residues: CATSPGLPTDTQYF. The CDR3 DNA reads as TGTGCCACCAGCCCGGGTTTGCCCACAGATACGCAGTATTTT.

This clone appeared a single time. V usage is TRBV29-1 and J usage is TRBJ2-5, with 8 bases that match TRBD2. This CDR3 spans 13 amino acids. V shed 7 bases, J shed 5 bases, and the junction held 9 bases outside the gene matches. Per the germline V gene, CDR1 is SQVTM and CDR2 is ANQGSEA. CDR3: CSGVAGWSETQYF. The CDR3, as DNA: TGCAGCGGGGTAGCGGGGTGGTCGGAGACCCAGTACTTC. Filled out from reference TRBV29-1 and TRBJ2-5, the complete variable domain reads SAVISQKPSRDICQRGTSLTIQCQVDSQVTMMFWYRQQPGQSLTLIATANQGSEATYESGFVIDKFPISRPNLTFSTLTVSNMSPEDSSIYLCSGVAGWSETQYFGPGTRLLVL.

V is TRBV6-5 and J is TRBJ2-3; D is undetermined. Deletions cut 0 bases from V and 5 bases from J, with 12 bases between. Per the germline V gene, CDR1 is MNHEY and CDR2 is SVGAGI. The CDR3 spans 15 residues. Here the CDR3 DNA reads TGTGCCAGCAGTTACTCGAGAGGAACGGGAGATACGCAGTATTTT. It yields the protein CASSYSRGTGDTQYF.

This clone was seen more than once but under ten times. The gene calls are TRBV12-5 and TRBJ2-5; D gene uncertain. Germline assignment: CDR1 LGHNT and CDR2 FRNRAP. With 7 bases removed from V and 5 bases from J, the gap between germline ends came to 20 bases. This CDR3 is built from 15 residues. CDR3 protein: CASAGPLGGRETQYF. The CDR3 DNA follows: TGTGCTAGTGCGGGTCCCTTAGGTGGCAGGGAGACCCAGTACTTC.

The J gene is TRBJ2-2, the V gene TRBV5-1; D is possibly TRBD1 (5 bases). Trimming left V 0 bases short and J 1 base short, with 10 bases between. The CDR3 spans 16 residues. From germline, CDR1 is SGHRS and CDR2 YFSETQ. Written as DNA, the CDR3 is TGCGCCAGCAGCTTGGCAAGTCAGGGGAACACCGGGGAGCTGTTTTTT. Encoded protein: CASSLASQGNTGELFF.

The table lists this clone with many counts. Other nucleotide sequences in the sample specify the same CDR3. This chain joins TRBV6-5 and TRBJ2-5; D is perhaps TRBD2 (5 bases). The germline V gene encodes CDR1 MNHEY and CDR2 SVGAGI. V gave up 0 bases and J gave up 1 base, with 12 bases separating them. This CDR3 comprises 16 residues. CDR3 loop: CASSYSSGRGQETQYF. The CDR3 coding sequence is TGTGCCAGCAGTTACTCGTCGGGTCGGGGCCAAGAGACCCAGTACTTC.

The rearrangement joins TRBV7-2 to TRBJ2-3; no clear D. Per germline, CDR1 SGHTA and CDR2 FQGNSA. This CDR3 region has 12 residues. V lost 5 bases and J lost 2, with 5 bases in between. The CDR3 is CASSPFTDTQYF. The DNA for the CDR3 is TGTGCCAGCAGCCCATTCACAGATACGCAGTATTTT.

This clone came up a few times. The V and J genes are TRBV27 and TRBJ2-1; no reliable D call. The CDR3 sequence is 15 residues long. CDR1 and CDR2 (germline): MNHEY, SMNVEV (reference sequence). V was trimmed by 9 bases and J by 1 base, leaving 16 bases between them. This CDR3 reads CASTSRFGSYNEQFF. CDR3 in DNA: TGTGCCAGTACTTCCAGGTTCGGATCCTACAATGAGCAGTTCTTC.

Ten or more counts support this clone. V gene TRBV6-1 combines with J gene TRBJ2-1; 8 nucleotides match TRBD2. J lost 0 bases, V lost 10 bases, and 8 bases had no gene match. In germline, CDR1 is MNHNS, CDR2 SASEGT. This CDR3 is 15 amino acids long. The CDR3 sequence: CATWLSGSSYNEQFF. CDR3 nucleotides: TGTGCCACGTGGTTAAGCGGGAGCTCCTACAATGAGCAGTTCTTC.

This clone was detected ten times or more. The rearrangement links TRBV19 to TRBJ2-1; D call uncertain. Looked up from germline, CDR1 is LNHDA and CDR2 is SQIVND (reference sequence). CDR3 length: 11 amino acids. The V end was cut by 6 bases, the J end by 4 bases, with 4 bases between. The CDR3 sequence is CASRGYNEQFF. In DNA form, the CDR3 reads TGTGCCAGTAGGGGATACAATGAGCAGTTCTTC.

There are a few counts of this clone. Other DNA sequences within the sample encode an identical CDR3. The gene calls are TRBV2 and TRBJ1-6; unclear D gene. From germline, CDR1 is SNHLY and CDR2 FYNNEI. The CDR3 is made up of 16 amino acids. Trimming shortened V by 4 bases and J by 5 bases, and 15 bases separated the two germline ends. In DNA form, the CDR3 reads TGTGCCAGCAGTGTCCGGGGAGGGCGCGATAATTCACCCCTCCACTTT. Protein: CASSVRGGRDNSPLHF.

The chain links TRBV7-2 to TRBJ2-5; TRBD1 matches at 12 bases. Germline V lookup: CDR1 SGHTA, CDR2 FQGNSA. V lost 5 bases, J lost 4 bases, and 8 bases stayed unmatched. The CDR3 runs to 16 residues. The CDR3, as DNA: TGTGCCAGCAGCGATACGGGACAGGGGGCCAGAGAGACCCAGTACTTC. Protein: CASSDTGQGARETQYF.

This chain connects TRBV6-6 to TRBJ1-2; D ambiguous. With 2 bases removed from V and 6 bases from J, the gap between germline ends came to 7 bases. The CDR3 consists of 12 residues. Germline V gene data show CDR1 as MNHNY and CDR2 as SVGAGI (reference sequence). This chain's CDR3 is CASSYHGDGYTF. The CDR3 region has the DNA TGTGCCAGCAGTTACCACGGAGATGGCTACACCTTC.

This chain joins TRBV18 and TRBJ1-2, with D hard to call. Germline V gene sequence: CDR1 KGHSH, CDR2 LQKENI. CDR3 length: 15 amino acids. V dropped 3 bases and J dropped 0 bases, with 11 bases sitting between them. For the CDR3, the DNA is TGTGCCAGCTCACCGGCGGACCAAGCTAACTATGGCTACACCTTC. Amino acid sequence: CASSPADQANYGYTF.

On this clone itself: A much larger clone sits a single nucleotide away, making a read error possible. At the DNA level, this CDR3 is encoded by other sequences in the same sample as well. The rearrangement joins TRBV15 to TRBJ2-7; perhaps TRBD1 as D (5 bases). Germline V lookup: CDR1 LNHNV, CDR2 YYDKDF (reference sequence). Trimming cost V 0 bases and J 2 bases, with 8 bases left between them. The CDR3 consists of 14 residues. The CDR3 nucleotides read TGTGCCACCAGCAGAGATCAAGGGGCCTACGAGCAGTACTTC. Amino acids: CATSRDQGAYEQYF.

The chain links TRBV4-3 to TRBJ2-7, with a weak D call TRBD1 (5 bases). This CDR3 comprises 13 residues. With 4 bases removed from V and 0 bases from J, the gap between germline ends came to 7 bases. Germline V gene lookup returns CDR1 LGHNA and CDR2 YSLEER. The CDR3 loop reads CASSPGSSYEQYF. CDR3 sequence (DNA): TGCGCCAGCAGCCCAGGGTCCTCCTACGAGCAGTACTTC.